This T cell receptor (beta chain) was documented in a study of cytomegalovirus exposure and HLA in healthy donors (dated by TCRdb to 2015 to 2018). Context from the whole study: According to a later analysis, one platform produced both the 120 validation repertoires and the 550 to 800 repertoires of the first cohort. The study aimed to test whether signatures of past pathogen exposure could be identified by cataloging public T cell receptors. Along with the roughly 700-subject first cohort, a separate validation cohort of over a hundred different subjects was used. The study combined high-throughput TCR immunosequencing, statistical association of individual TCRs with disease status, and machine learning to predict cytomegalovirus infection status. Findings and caveats that apply to the study as a whole: In the study, 150 to 200 TCR beta chains were listed as associated with cytomegalovirus. The classifier was reported to diagnose cytomegalovirus status with high specificity and sensitivity in both the original and validation cohorts. Most TCR sequences were seen in very few donors, while some public TCRs were found in many individuals. A later analysis found that TCRs clustered in the first cohort also tended to co-occur in the roughly 120 validation repertoires, with approximately 95% of cluster scores above 0. According to the authors, the approach could potentially be generalized to other disease states and immunological phenotypes. A few of the identified cytomegalovirus-associated TCR beta chains were confirmed in vitro to be specific for cytomegalovirus antigens. A later analysis lacked HLA typing for the validation cohort, so it scored co-occurrence in that cohort across all 120 or so repertoires.

The library relied on the immunoSEQ multiplex PCR assay. The original methods were these. A statistical classification framework was built for diagnosing cytomegalovirus status from the catalog of TCR beta chain sequences. As stored in TCRdb, this immuneACCESS dataset retains in-frame rearrangements with V and J assigned. A fraction of the clones does not appear; measured against another copy, unresolved V genes explain less than half of the discrepancy, and the remainder lacks a known reason. That table furnishes V, J and clone size, whereas the DNA furnished D and trimming. The table for this sample lists over 200,000 clones; around 88% of them were counted only once. The ten largest clones represent approximately 2.9% of the sample. A few counts support this clone. Its antigen is not yet known. Within one base of it there is no much larger clone, and no base qualities were kept. The CDR3 spans 14 residues, from the cysteine through the phenylalanine. Only CDR3 DNA is held: 42 bases, read in frame from base 1. Trimming at the junction amounts to 0 bases on V and 2 bases on J, and the germline ends lie 7 bases apart. CDR1 and CDR2 (LNHDA, SQIVND) derive from the germline V gene (reference sequence).

Separate from the approximately 670-subject first cohort, the validation cohort of roughly 110 subjects was the group to which the donors belonged. This clonotype originated in a woman aged 18-29 years in good health and CMV-seronegative. The V and J segments used are TRBV19 and TRBJ1-2; the D gene remains uncertain. The sequenced material came from PBMCs. The CDR3 region reads CASSIDAVNYGYTF. The nucleotide sequence is given as TGTGCCAGTAGTATAGATGCGGTAAACTATGGCTACACCTTC.